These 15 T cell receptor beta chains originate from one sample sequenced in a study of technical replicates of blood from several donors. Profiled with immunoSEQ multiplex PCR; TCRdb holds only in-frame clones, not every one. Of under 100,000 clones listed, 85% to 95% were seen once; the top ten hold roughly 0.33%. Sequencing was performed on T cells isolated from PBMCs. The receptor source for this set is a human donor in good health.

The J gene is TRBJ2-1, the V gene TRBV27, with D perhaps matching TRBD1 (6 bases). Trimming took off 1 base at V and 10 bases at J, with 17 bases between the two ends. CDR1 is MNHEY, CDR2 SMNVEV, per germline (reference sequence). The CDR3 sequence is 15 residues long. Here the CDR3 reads CASSLWGPRPSEQFF. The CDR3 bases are TGTGCCAGCAGTTTATGGGGGCCAAGGCCCAGCGAGCAGTTCTTC.

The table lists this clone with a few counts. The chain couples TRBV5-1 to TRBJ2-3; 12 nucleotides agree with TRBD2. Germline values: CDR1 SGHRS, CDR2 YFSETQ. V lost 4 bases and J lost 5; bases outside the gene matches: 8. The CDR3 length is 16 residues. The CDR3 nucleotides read TGCGCCAGCAGCGCCGTTACTAGCGGGAGGCGAGATACGCAGTATTTT. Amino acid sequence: CASSAVTSGRRDTQYF. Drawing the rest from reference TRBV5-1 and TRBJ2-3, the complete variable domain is KAGVTQTPRYLIKTRGQQVTLSCSPISGHRSVSWYQQTPGQGLQFLFEYFSETQRNKGNFPGRFSGRQFSNSRSEMNVSTLELGDSALYLCASSAVTSGRRDTQYFGPGTRLTVL.

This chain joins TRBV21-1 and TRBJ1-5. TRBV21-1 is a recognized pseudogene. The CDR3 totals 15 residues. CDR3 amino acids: CASSRGYGLYQPQHF. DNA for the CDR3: TGTGCCAGCAGCAGAGGATACGGCCTCTATCAGCCCCAGCATTTT.

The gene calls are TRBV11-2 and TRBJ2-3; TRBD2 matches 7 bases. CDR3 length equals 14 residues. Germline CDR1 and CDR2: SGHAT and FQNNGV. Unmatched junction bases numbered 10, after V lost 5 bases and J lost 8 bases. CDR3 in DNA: TGTGCCAGCAGCCACGGGACCGCGGGAGTTACGCAGTATTTT. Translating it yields CASSHGTAGVTQYF. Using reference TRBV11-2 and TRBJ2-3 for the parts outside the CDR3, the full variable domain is EAGVAQSPRYKIIEKRQSVAFWCNPISGHATLYWYQQILGQGPKLLIQFQNNGVVDDSQLPKDRFSAERLKGVDSTLKIQPAKLEDSAVYLCASSHGTAGVTQYFGPGTRLTVL.

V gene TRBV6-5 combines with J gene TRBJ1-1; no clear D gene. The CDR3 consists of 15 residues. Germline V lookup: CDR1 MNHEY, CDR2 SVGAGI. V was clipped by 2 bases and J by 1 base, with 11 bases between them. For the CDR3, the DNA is TGTGCCAGCAGTTACCCTGGACTGTGGAACACTGAAGCTTTCTTT. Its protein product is CASSYPGLWNTEAFF.

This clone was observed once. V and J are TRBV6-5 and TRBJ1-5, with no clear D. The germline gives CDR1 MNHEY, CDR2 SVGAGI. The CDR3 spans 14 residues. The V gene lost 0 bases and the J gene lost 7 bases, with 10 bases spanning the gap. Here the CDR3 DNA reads TGTGCCAGCAGTTACTCCGGGGAGGAGCAGCCCCAGCATTTT. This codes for CASSYSGEEQPQHF.

The CDR3 nucleotides are TGTGCCAGCAGCGTTCAGGGGACAGGATTGGCCGGGGAGCTGTTTTTT. The encoded protein is CASSVQGTGLAGELFF. The V and J genes are TRBV9 and TRBJ2-2, with 8 bases lining up with TRBD1. V was clipped by 2 bases and J by 6 bases; unmatched bases: 9. This CDR3 region has 16 residues. Germline CDR1 SGDLS, CDR2 YYNGEE. Full variable domain (outside the CDR3, taken from reference TRBV9 and TRBJ2-2): DSGVTQTPKHLITATGQRVTLRCSPRSGDLSVYWYQQSLDQGLQFLIQYYNGEERAKGNILERFSAQQFPDLHSELNLSSLELGDSALYFCASSVQGTGLAGELFFGEGSRLTVL.

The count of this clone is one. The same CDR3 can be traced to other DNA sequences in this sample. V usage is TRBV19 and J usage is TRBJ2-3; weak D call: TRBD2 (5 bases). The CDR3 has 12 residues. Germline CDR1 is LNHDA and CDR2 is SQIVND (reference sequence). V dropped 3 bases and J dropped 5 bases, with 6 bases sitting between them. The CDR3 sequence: CASSIGGDTQYF. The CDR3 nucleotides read TGTGCCAGTAGTATTGGAGGAGATACGCAGTATTTT.

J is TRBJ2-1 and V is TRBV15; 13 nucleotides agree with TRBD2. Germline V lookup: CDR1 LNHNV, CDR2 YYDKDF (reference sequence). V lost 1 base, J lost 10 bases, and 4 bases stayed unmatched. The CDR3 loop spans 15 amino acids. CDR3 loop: CATSRGTSGSNEQFF. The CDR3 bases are TGTGCCACCAGCAGAGGGACTAGCGGGAGTAACGAGCAGTTCTTC.

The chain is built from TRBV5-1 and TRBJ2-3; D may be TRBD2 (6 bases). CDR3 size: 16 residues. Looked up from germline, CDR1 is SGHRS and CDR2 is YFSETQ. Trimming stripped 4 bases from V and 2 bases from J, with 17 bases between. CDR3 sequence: CASSPISGFSTDTQYF. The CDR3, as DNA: TGCGCCAGCAGCCCCATCAGCGGGTTCTCCACAGATACGCAGTATTTT.

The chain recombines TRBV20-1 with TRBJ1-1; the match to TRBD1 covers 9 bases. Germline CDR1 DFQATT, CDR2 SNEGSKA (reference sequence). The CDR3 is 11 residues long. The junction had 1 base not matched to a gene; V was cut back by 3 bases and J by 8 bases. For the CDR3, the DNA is TGCAGTGCTAGGGGGACAGGGGAAGCTTTCTTT. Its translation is CSARGTGEAFF.

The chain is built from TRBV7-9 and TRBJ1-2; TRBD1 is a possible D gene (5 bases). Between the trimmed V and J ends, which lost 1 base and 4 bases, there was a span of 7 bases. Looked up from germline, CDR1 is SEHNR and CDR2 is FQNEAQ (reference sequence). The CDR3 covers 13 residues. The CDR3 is CASSLGGTYGYTF. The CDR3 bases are TGTGCCAGCAGCTTAGGGGGCACCTATGGCTACACCTTC.

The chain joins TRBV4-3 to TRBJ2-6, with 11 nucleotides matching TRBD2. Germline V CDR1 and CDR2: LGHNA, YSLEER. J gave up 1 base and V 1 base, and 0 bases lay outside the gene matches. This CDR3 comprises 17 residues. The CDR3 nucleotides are TGCGCCAGCAGCCAAGGGACTAGCGGGTCTGGGGCCAACGTCCTGACTTTC. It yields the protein CASSQGTSGSGANVLTF.

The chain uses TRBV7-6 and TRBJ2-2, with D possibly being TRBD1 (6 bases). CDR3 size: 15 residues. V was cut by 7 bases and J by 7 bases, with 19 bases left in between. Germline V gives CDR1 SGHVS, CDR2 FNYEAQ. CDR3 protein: CASTPGALSGGELFF. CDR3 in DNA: TGTGCCAGCACCCCAGGGGCCCTTTCTGGCGGGGAGCTGTTTTTT.

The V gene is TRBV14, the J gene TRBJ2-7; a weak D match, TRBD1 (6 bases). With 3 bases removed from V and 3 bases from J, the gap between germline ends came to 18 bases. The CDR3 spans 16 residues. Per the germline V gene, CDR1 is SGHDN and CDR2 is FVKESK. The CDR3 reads CASSHALQGSLYEQYF. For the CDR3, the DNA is TGTGCCAGCAGCCATGCCTTACAGGGCAGTCTCTACGAGCAGTACTTC.